This TCR beta chain was recorded in a study of blood T cell repertoires in COVID-19. Study-wide background: The United States, Italy and Spain supplied acute and convalescent COVID-19 samples. Sources were T cells, B-cell-depleted T cells, or PBMCs; the material itself was cDNA or gDNA.

Original processing notes: Quantification of nucleated cells was approximated via reference gene primer amplification. Assay: immunoSEQ multiplex PCR; the TCRdb copy retains only in-frame clones and omits some. For V, J and clone size, that table is used; D and trimming come from the DNA. The table records some 250,000 clones, over 65% of them present only once. Between the trimmed V and J ends, which lost 4 bases and 3 bases, there was a span of 12 bases. CDR3 size: 14 residues. Germline values: CDR1 MRHNA, CDR2 SNTAGT. This rearrangement joins TRBV6-4 to TRBJ1-1, with D maybe TRBD1 (5 bases). The receptor comes from a woman at least 80 years old with acute or convalescent COVID-19. The specimen was peripheral blood. The CDR3 here is CASSVTVGHTEAFF. The CDR3 DNA sequence: TGTGCCAGCAGTGTGACAGTCGGGCACACTGAAGCTTTCTTT.